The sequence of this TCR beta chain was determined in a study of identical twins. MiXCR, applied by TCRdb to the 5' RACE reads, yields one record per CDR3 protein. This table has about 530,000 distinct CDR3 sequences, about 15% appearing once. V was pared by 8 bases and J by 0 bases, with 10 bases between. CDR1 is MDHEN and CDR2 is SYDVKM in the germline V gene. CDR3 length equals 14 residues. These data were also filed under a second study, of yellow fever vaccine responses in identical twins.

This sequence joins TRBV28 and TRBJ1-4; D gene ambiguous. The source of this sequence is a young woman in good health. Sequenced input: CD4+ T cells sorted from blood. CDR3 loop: CASHTRTTNEKLFF. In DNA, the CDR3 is TGTGCCAGCCATACTCGGACAACTAATGAAAAACTGTTTTTT.